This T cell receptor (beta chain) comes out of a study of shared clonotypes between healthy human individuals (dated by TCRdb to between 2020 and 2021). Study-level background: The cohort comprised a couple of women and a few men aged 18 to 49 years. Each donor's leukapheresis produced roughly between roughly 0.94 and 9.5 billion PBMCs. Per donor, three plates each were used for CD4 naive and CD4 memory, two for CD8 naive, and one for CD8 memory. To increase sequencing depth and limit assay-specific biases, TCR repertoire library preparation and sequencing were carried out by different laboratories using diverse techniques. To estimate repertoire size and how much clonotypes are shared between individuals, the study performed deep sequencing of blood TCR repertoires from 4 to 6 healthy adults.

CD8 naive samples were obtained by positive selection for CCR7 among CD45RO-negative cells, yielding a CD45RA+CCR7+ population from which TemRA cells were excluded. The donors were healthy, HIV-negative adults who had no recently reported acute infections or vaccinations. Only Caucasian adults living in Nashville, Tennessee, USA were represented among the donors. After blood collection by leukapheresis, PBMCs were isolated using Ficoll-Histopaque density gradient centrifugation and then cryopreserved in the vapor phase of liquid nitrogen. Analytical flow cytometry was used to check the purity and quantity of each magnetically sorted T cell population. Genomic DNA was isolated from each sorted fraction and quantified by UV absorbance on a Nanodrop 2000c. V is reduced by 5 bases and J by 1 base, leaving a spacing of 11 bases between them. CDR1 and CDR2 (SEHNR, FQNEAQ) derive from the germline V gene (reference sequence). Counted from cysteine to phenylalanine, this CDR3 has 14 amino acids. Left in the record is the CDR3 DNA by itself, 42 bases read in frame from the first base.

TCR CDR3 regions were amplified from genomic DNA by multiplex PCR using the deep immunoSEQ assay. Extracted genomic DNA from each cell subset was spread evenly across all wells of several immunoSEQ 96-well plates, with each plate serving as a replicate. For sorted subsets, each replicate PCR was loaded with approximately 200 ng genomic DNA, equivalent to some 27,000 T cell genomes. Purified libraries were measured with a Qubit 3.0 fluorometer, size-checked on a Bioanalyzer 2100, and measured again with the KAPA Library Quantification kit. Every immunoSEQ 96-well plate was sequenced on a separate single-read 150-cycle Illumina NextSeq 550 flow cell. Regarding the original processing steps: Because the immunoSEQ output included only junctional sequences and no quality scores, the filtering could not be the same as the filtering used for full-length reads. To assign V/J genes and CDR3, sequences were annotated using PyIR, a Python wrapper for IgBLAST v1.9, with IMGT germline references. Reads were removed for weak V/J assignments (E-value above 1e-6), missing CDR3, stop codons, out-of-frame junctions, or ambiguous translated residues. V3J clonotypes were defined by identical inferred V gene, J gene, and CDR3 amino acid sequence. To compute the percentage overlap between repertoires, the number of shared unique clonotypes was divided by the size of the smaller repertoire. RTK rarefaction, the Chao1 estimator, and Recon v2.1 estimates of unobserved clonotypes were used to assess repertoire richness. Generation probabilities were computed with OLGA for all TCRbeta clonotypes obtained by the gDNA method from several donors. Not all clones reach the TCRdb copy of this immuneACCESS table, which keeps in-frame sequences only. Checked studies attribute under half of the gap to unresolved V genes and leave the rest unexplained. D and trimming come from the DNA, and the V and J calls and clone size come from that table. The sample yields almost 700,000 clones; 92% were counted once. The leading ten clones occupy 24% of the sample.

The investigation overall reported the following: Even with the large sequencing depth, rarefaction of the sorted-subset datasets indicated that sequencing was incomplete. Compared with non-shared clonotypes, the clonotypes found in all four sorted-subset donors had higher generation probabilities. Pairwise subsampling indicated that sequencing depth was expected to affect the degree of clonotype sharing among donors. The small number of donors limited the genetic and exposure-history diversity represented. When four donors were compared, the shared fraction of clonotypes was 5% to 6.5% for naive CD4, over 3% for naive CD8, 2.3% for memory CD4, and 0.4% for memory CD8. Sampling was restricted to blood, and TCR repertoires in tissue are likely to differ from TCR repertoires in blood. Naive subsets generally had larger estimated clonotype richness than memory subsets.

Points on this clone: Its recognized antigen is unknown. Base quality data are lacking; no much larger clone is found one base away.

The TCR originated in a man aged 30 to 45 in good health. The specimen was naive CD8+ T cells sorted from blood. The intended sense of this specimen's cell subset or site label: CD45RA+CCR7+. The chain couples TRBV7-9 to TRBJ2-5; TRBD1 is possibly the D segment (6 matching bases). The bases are TGTGCCAGCAGCCGAGAAGGGGGCCAAGAGACCCAGTACTTC. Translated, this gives CASSREGGQETQYF.